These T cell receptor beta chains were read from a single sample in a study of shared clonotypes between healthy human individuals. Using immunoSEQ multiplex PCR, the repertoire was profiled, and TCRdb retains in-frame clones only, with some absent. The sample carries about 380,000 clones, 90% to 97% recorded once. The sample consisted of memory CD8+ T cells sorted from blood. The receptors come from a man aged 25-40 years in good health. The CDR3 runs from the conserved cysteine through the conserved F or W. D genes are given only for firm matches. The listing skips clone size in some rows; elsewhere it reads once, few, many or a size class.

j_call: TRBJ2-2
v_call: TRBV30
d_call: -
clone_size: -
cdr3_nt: TGTGCCTGGACGGGAGACTGGAACGCCGGGGAGCTGTTTTTT
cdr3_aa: CAWTGDWNAGELFF

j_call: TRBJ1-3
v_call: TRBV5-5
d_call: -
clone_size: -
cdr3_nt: TGTGCCAGCAGCTTAGGAGGACCTTTCTCTGGAAACACCATATATTTT
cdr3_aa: CASSLGGPFSGNTIYF

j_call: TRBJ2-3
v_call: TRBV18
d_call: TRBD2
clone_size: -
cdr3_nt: TGTGCCAGCTCACCATTTAGCGGGATGGGAGATACGCAGTATTTT
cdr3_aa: CASSPFSGMGDTQYF

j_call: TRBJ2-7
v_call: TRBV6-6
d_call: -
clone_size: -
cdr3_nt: TGTGCCAGCAGTGCTAGCTCCTACGAGCAGTACTTC
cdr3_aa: CASSASSYEQYF

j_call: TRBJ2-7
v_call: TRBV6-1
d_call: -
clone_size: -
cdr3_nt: TGTGCCAGCTCCCGGGACCCAAACTCCTACGAGCAGTACTTC
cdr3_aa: CASSRDPNSYEQYF

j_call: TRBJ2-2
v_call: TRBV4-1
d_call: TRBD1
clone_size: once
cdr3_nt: TGCGCCAGCAGCCAAGCCGCAGGGGGCACCGGGGAGCTGTTTTTT
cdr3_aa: CASSQAAGGTGELFF

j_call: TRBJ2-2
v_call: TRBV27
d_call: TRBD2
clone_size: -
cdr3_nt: TGTGCCAGCAGTTTATCCGCTAGCGGGAGGGCCGACACCGGGGAGCTGTTTTTT
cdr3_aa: CASSLSASGRADTGELFF

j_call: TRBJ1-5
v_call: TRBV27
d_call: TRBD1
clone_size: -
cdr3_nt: TGTGCCAGCAGTTGGAACAGGGGAAATCAGCCCCAGCATTTT
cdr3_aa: CASSWNRGNQPQHF

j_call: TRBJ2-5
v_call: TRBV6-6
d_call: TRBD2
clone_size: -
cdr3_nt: TGTGCCAGCGCGATAGCGGGGCAAGAGACCCAGTACTTC
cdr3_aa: CASAIAGQETQYF

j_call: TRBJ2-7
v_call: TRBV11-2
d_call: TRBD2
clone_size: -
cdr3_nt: TGTGCCAGCAGCTTAGAGGCGGGGGTTTACGAGCAGTACTTC
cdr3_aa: CASSLEAGVYEQYF

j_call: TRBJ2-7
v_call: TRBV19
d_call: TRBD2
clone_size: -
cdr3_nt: TGTGCCAGTAGTATCGGGGGGACCAGGGCCTACGAGCAGTACTTC
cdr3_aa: CASSIGGTRAYEQYF

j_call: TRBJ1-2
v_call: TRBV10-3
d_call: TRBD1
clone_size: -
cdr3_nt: TGTGCCATCAGTGAAGCGGACAGGGGGCGAACGAGTGGCTACACCTTC
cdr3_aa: CAISEADRGRTSGYTF

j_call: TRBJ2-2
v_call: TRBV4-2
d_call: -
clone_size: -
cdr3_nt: TGTGCCAGCAGCCAAGTTTCTGTCAGTCGGAACACCGGGGAGCTGTTTTTT
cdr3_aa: CASSQVSVSRNTGELFF

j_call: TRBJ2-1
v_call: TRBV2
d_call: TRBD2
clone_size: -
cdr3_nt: TGTGCCAGCAGTGAGCCCGGGACTAGCGGGAGTAGGAAGTTCTTC
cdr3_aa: CASSEPGTSGSRKFF

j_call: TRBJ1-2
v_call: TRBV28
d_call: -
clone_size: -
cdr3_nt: TGTGCCAGCAGTTTACGACCACATGCTGCTAACTATGGCTACACCTTC
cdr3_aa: CASSLRPHAANYGYTF

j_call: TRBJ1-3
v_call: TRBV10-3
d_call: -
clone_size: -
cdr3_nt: TGTGCCATCAGTGAGTCAGCTGGAAACACCATATATTTT
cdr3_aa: CAISESAGNTIYF

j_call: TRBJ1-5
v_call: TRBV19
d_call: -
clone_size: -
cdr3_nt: TGTGCCAGTAGTATCCTGCAAGGGGCCCACAATCAGCCCCAGCATTTT
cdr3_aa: CASSILQGAHNQPQHF

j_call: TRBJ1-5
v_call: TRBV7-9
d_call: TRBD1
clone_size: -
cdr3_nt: TGTGCCAGCAGAACTCAGGACAGGGGGCGATATAGCAATCAGCCCCAGCATTTT
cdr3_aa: CASRTQDRGRYSNQPQHF

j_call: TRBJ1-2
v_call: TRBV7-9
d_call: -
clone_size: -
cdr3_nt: TGTGCCAGCAGCCCCCCACAGGTCCGCTGGACCTATGGCTACACCTTC
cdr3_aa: CASSPPQVRWTYGYTF

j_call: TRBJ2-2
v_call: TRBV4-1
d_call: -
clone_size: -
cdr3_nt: TGCGCCAGCAGCCAAGTTTACTCATCGAACACCGGGGAGCTGTTTTTT
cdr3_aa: CASSQVYSSNTGELFF

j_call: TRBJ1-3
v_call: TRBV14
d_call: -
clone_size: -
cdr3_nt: TGTGCCAGCAGCCAAGTACGGTACTCTGGAAACACCATATATTTT
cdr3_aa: CASSQVRYSGNTIYF

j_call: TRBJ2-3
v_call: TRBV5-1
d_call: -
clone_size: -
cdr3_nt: TGCGCCAGCAGCTTGGCAGACAGGACCGCAGATACGCAGTATTTT
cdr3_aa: CASSLADRTADTQYF

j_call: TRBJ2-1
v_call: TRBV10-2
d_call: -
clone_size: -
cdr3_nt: TGCGCCAGCGGGGACTTGGAATACGTCTCCTACAATGAGCAGTTCTTC
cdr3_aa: CASGDLEYVSYNEQFF

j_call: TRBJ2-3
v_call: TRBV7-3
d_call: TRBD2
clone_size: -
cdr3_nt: TGTGCCAGCAGCTTAACGTCGGGACTAGCTTCAGATACGCAGTATTTT
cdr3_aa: CASSLTSGLASDTQYF

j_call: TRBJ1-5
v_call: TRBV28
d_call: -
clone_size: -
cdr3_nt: TGTGCCAGCAGTTTTATGGGGGGTCAGCCCCAGCATTTT
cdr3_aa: CASSFMGGQPQHF

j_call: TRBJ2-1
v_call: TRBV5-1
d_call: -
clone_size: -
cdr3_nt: TGCGCCAGCAGCTCGTCTCCCCCTAACGTGTACAATGAGCAGTTCTTC
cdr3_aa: CASSSSPPNVYNEQFF

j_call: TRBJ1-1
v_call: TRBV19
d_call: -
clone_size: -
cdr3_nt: TGTGCCAGTAGTCCTCGGACCGCGAACACTGAAGCTTTCTTT
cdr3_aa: CASSPRTANTEAFF

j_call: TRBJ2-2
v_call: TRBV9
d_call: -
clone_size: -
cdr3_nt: TGTGCCAGCAGTGCGCCGGGACTCAGCACCGGGGAGCTGTTTTTT
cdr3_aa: CASSAPGLSTGELFF

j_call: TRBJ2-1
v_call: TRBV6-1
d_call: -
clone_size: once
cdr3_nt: TGTGCCAGCAGTGGGTTTCCGGGCCCCGGACGATACAATGAGCAGTTCTTC
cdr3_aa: CASSGFPGPGRYNEQFF

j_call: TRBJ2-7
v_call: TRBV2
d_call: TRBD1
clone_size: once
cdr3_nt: TGTGCCAGCAGTGAAGGACGGGACAGGTCGGACGAGCAGTACTTC
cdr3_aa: CASSEGRDRSDEQYF

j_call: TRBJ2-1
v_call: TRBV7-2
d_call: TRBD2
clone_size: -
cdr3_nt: TGTGCCAGCAGCTTAGGACTAGCGGGAAGATCCTACAATGAGCAGTTCTTC
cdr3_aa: CASSLGLAGRSYNEQFF

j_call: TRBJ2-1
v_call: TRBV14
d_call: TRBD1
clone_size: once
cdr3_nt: TGTGCCAGCAGCCAAGAGGGGATGGACAGGGGCAATGAGCAGTTCTTC
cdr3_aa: CASSQEGMDRGNEQFF

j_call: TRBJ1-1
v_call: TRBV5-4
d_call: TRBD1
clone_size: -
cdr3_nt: TGTGCCAGCAGCATGGGACAGGGGGTCAGTACTGAAGCTTTCTTT
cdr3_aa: CASSMGQGVSTEAFF

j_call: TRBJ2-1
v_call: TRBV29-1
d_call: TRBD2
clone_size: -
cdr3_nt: TGCAGCGTTGAGTCTTTAGCGGGAGGGTTTGAGCAGTTCTTC
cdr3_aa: CSVESLAGGFEQFF